This TCR beta chain was documented in a study of T cells after yellow fever vaccination. A process of 5'RACE template switching, which added a universal primer site and UMIs, was used to make TCR cDNA. Each CDR3 protein gets one entry after TCRdb re-called the 5' RACE reads with MiXCR. The data show approximately 260,000 distinct CDR3 sequences, with over 4.5% seen just once and roughly 3% held by the top ten. Overall study results and limits: Detected again after the booster were most primary-vaccination clones, at 95% to 97% CD4 and 80% to 90% CD8. It was a small share of clonotypes that appeared in both CD4 and CD8 compartments.

This clonotype was recorded a few times. Its specificity is unknown. This sequence was found in a man between 18 and 35 years old who received the YFV17D yellow fever vaccine. Sequencing used CD4+ T cells sorted from PBMCs, obtained on the day of the yellow fever booster vaccination.

The CDR3 sequence is CSARDTGTGVGYTF. DNA of the CDR3: TGCAGTGCTAGAGATACAGGGACAGGGGTAGGCTACACCTTC. The chain is built from TRBV20-1 and TRBJ1-2; TRBD1 aligns across 10 bases. CDR1 is DFQATT, CDR2 SNEGSKA, per germline (reference sequence). The CDR3 is 14 residues long. With 0 bases clipped from V and 8 bases from J, the junction kept 6 bases outside the gene matches.